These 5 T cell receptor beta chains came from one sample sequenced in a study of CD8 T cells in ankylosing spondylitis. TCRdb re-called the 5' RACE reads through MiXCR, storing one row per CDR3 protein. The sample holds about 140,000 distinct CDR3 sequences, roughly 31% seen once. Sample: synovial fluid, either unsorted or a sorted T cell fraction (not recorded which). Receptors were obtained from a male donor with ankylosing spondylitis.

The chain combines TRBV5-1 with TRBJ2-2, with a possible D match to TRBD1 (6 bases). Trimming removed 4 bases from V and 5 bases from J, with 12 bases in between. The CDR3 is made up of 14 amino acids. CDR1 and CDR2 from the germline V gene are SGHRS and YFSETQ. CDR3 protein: CASSVRTGTGELFF. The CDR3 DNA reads TGCGCCAGCAGCGTCCGAACAGGGACCGGGGAGCTGTTTTTT. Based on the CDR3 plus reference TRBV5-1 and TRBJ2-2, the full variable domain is KAGVTQTPRYLIKTRGQQVTLSCSPISGHRSVSWYQQTPGQGLQFLFEYFSETQRNKGNFPGRFSGRQFSNSRSEMNVSTLELGDSALYLCASSVRTGTGELFFGEGSRLTVL.

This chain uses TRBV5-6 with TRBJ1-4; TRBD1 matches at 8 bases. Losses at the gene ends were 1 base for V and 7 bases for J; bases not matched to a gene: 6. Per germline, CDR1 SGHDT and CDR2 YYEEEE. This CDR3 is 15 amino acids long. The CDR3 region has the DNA TGTGCCAGCAGCTTGTCCGCAGGGGGCTCTGAAAAACTGTTTTTT. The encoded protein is CASSLSAGGSEKLFF.

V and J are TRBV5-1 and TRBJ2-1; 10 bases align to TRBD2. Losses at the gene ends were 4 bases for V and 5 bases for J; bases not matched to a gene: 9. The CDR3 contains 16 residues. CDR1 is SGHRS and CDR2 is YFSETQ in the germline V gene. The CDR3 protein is CASSVPGAGGNNEQFF. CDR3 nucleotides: TGCGCCAGCAGCGTGCCGGGAGCGGGGGGGAACAATGAGCAGTTCTTC.

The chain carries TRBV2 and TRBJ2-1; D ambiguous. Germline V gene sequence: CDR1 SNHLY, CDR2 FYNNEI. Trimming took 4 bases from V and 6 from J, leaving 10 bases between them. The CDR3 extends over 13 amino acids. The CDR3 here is CASSGRLANEQFF. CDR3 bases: TGTGCCAGCAGTGGCAGGCTGGCCAATGAGCAGTTCTTC.

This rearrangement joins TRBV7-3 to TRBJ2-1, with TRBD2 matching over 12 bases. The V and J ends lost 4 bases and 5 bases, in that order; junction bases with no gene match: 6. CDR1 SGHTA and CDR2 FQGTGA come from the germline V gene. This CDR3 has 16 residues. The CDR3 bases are TGTGCCAGCAGCTACGAACTAGCGGGAGGTAACAATGAGCAGTTCTTC. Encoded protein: CASSYELAGGNNEQFF.